Following are 9 T cell receptor beta chains from one sample sequenced in a study of vaccination effects on CD4 cells after COVID-19. These receptors have no known antigen. After expansion with viral peptide pools in the ViraFEST assay, antigen-specific CD4+ T cells were sequenced. Researchers isolated CD4+ T cells once approximately eleven days of culture had elapsed. As their vaccination, participants received two doses of either BNT162b2 or mRNA-1273. Profiling relied on immunoSEQ multiplex PCR, and the TCRdb table lists in-frame clones only, not all of them. The sample holds tens of thousands of clones, less than 80% seen once. Here the sequenced sample was CD4+ T cells from PBMCs cultured with HCoV-OC43 spike peptides, taken after COVID-19 vaccination. Specified subset: HCoV-OC43 spike overlapping peptide pool stimulation. These receptors originate from a human donor who received a COVID-19 vaccine.

This sequence joins TRBV27 and TRBJ2-2; D assignment may be TRBD1 or TRBD2 (6 bases each). The CDR3 sequence is 16 residues long. CDR1 is MNHEY, CDR2 SMNVEV, per germline (reference sequence). V was pared by 0 bases and J by 4 bases, with 12 bases between. CDR3 sequence (DNA): TGTGCCAGCAGTTTATCGCAGGGGAGGATCACCGGGGAGCTGTTTTTT. Its protein product is CASSLSQGRITGELFF.

This sequence joins TRBV23-1 and TRBJ2-7; TRBD2 is a possible D gene (6 bases). TRBV23-1 is identified as an open reading frame with a role that is uncertain. Between the trimmed V and J ends, which lost 1 base and 2 bases, there was a span of 21 bases. The CDR3 sequence is 18 residues long. As DNA, the CDR3 is TGCGCCAGCAGTCAATGGGGGGAGTGCAGACCGTCAGCCTACGAGCAGTACGTC. It codes for CASSQWGECRPSAYEQYV.

This sequence joins TRBV5-1 and TRBJ2-2; no firm D call. V was shortened by 5 bases and J by 0 bases, with 11 bases between the two germline ends. Germline lookup yields CDR1 SGHRS and CDR2 YFSETQ. The CDR3 consists of 15 residues. The CDR3 region is CASSNGPPNTGELFF. CDR3 DNA: TGCGCCAGCAGTAACGGGCCTCCGAACACCGGGGAGCTGTTTTTT.

This chain links TRBV11-2 with TRBJ2-1, with 15 nucleotides matching TRBD2. The CDR3 extends over 15 amino acids. Germline lookup yields CDR1 SGHAT and CDR2 FQNNGV. V dropped 4 bases and J dropped 9; count of bases not matched to a gene: 4. CDR3 sequence: CASSSGLAGGGEQFF. CDR3 sequence (DNA): TGTGCCAGCAGCTCGGGACTAGCGGGGGGTGGTGAGCAGTTCTTC.

This chain connects TRBV5-4 to TRBJ1-1; D may be TRBD1 (5 bases). The germline V gene encodes CDR1 SGHNT and CDR2 YYREEE (reference sequence). With 2 bases removed from V and 1 base from J, the gap between germline ends came to 9 bases. This CDR3 spans 14 amino acids. The CDR3 bases are TGTGCCAGCAGCTTCGTCAGGGAGAACACTGAAGCTTTCTTT. Protein sequence: CASSFVRENTEAFF.

V and J are TRBV6-5 and TRBJ1-1; tentative D call: TRBD1 (5 bases). The germline V gene encodes CDR1 MNHEY and CDR2 SVGAGI. The CDR3 totals 16 residues. Trimming removed 2 bases from V and 2 bases from J, with 15 bases in between. In DNA form, the CDR3 reads TGTGCCAGCAGTTACCCCCCGGGACGGAGAAACACTGAAGCTTTCTTT. It specifies CASSYPPGRRNTEAFF.

This sequence joins TRBV6-5 and TRBJ2-7, with D possibly called TRBD1 or TRBD2 (5 bases each). Per the germline V gene, CDR1 is MNHEY and CDR2 is SVGAGI. Trimming removed 6 bases at V and 6 bases at J, with 18 bases between. The CDR3 is made up of 14 amino acids. The CDR3 DNA follows: TGTGCCAGCAGCTCCGTGGGGCGGGTATCCGAGCAGTACGTC. It is translated as CASSSVGRVSEQYV.

The gene calls are TRBV5-1 and TRBJ1-3, with TRBD1 identical over 10 bases. This CDR3 contains 17 residues. From germline, CDR1 is SGHRS and CDR2 YFSETQ. V was clipped by 4 bases and J by 4 bases; unmatched bases: 11. CDR3 loop: CASSLTYRDRGGNTIYF. The CDR3 coding sequence is TGCGCCAGCAGCCTGACATACCGGGACAGGGGAGGAAACACCATATATTTT. Combining the CDR3 with reference TRBV5-1 and TRBJ1-3 gives the whole variable domain KAGVTQTPRYLIKTRGQQVTLSCSPISGHRSVSWYQQTPGQGLQFLFEYFSETQRNKGNFPGRFSGRQFSNSRSEMNVSTLELGDSALYLCASSLTYRDRGGNTIYFGEGSWLTVV.

The chain has TRBV5-5 and TRBJ2-3; 7 bases fit TRBD1. Losses at the gene ends were 4 bases for V and 0 bases for J; bases not matched to a gene: 5. The CDR3 sequence is 15 residues long. Germline-derived CDR1 and CDR2 are SGHKS and YYEKEE (reference sequence). As DNA, the CDR3 is TGTGCCAGCAGCCGACAGGGAAGTAGCACAGATACGCAGTATTTT. As protein: CASSRQGSSTDTQYF. Full variable domain (rest looked up from reference TRBV5-5 and TRBJ2-3): DAGVTQSPTHLIKTRGQQVTLRCSPISGHKSVSWYQQVLGQGPQFIFQYYEKEERGRGNFPDRFSARQFPNYSSELNVNALLLGDSALYLCASSRQGSSTDTQYFGPGTRLTVL.